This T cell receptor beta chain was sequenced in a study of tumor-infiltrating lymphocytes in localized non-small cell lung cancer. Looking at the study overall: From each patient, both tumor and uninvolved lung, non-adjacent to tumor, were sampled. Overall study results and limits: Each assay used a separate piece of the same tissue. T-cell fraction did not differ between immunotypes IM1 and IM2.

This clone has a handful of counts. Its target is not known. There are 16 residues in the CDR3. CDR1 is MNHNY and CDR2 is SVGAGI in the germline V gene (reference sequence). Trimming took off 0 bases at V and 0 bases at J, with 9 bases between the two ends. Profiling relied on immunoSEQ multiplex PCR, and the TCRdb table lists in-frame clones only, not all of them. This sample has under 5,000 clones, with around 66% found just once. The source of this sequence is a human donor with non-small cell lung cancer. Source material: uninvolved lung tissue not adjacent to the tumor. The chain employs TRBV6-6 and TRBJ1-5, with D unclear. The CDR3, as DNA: TGTGCCAGCAGTTACTCGATGGGGTATAGCAATCAGCCCCAGCATTTT. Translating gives CASSYSMGYSNQPQHF.